Listed below are T cell receptor beta chains from one sample, sequenced in a study of cytomegalovirus exposure and HLA in healthy donors. The repertoire was sequenced with immunoSEQ multiplex PCR; TCRdb's copy has only in-frame clones and lacks some. This sample has 120,000 or so clones, with over 70% found just once. Sequencing was carried out using PBMCs. The receptors here all came from a female donor in good health and CMV-seronegative. The CDR3 runs from the conserved cysteine through the conserved F or W. A D gene is named only where the DNA matches it firmly. The listing skips clone size in some rows; elsewhere it reads once, few, many or a size class.

D | J | V | size | DNA | CDR3
. | TRBJ2-7 | TRBV2 | . | TGTGCCAGCAGTCGAACCCCAGGGGAGGGTACCTACGAGCAGTACTTC | CASSRTPGEGTYEQYF
. | TRBJ2-1 | TRBV11-2 | . | TGTGCCAGCAGCCAAACATACAATGAGCAGTTCTTC | CASSQTYNEQFF
TRBD1 | TRBJ1-4 | TRBV9 | . | TGTGCCAGCAGCGCCCGGGCCGGGACAGGCAATGAAAAACTGTTTTTT | CASSARAGTGNEKLFF
TRBD2 | TRBJ2-3 | TRBV27 | . | TGTGCCAGCAGTTTCAAAGCGGGAGGAAGGGCAGATACGCAGTATTTT | CASSFKAGGRADTQYF
TRBD2 | TRBJ2-3 | TRBV28 | . | TGTGCCAGCAGTTTCGCGGGAGTTGGTGATACGCAGTATTTT | CASSFAGVGDTQYF
. | TRBJ1-6 | TRBV6-5 | . | TGTGCCAGCAGTTACTCCAACAGAAATAATTCACCCCTCCACTTT | CASSYSNRNNSPLHF
TRBD2 | TRBJ2-5 | TRBV9 | . | TGTGCCAGCAGCCCCATGGCTAGCGGGAGAGGTGAGACCCAGTACTTC | CASSPMASGRGETQYF
. | TRBJ2-6 | TRBV11-2 | . | TGTGCCAGCAGCTCTCACGCGGGAGCGTCAGGGGCCAACGGCCTGACTTTC | CASSSHAGASGANGLTF
TRBD1 | TRBJ1-1 | TRBV6-1 | . | TGTGCCAGCGATCGGGACAGGAACACTGAAGCTTTCTTT | CASDRDRNTEAFF
. | TRBJ2-7 | TRBV11-2 | . | TGTGCCAGCAGCCCTTTAGGGCGCCAACGGGGAAGCTCCTACGAGCAGTACTTC | CASSPLGRQRGSSYEQYF
. | TRBJ2-7 | TRBV7-9 | . | TGTGCCAGCAGCCCCGTGGGGGCGAATTACGAGCAGTACTTC | CASSPVGANYEQYF
TRBD2 | TRBJ2-3 | TRBV11-2 | . | TGTGCCAGCAGCTTTCCAGCGGGGGGGCTCACAGATACGCAGTATTTT | CASSFPAGGLTDTQYF
TRBD2 | TRBJ2-5 | TRBV28 | . | TGTGCCAGCAGCTTAAAACTAGCGGGAGTCGGAGAGACCCAGTACTTC | CASSLKLAGVGETQYF
TRBD1 | TRBJ1-2 | TRBV7-2 | . | TGTGCCAGCAGCCCAAGACCCATAATGACAGGGGCTGATGGCTACACCTTC | CASSPRPIMTGADGYTF
. | TRBJ2-1 | TRBV18 | . | TGTGCCAGCTCACCACCGGTCGGGTATGAGCAGTTCTTC | CASSPPVGYEQFF
TRBD2 | TRBJ2-5 | TRBV5-1 | . | TGCGCCAGCAGCTTATCGGGGGGCCAAGAGACCCAGTACTTC | CASSLSGGQETQYF
. | TRBJ2-7 | TRBV4-1 | . | TGCGCCAGCAGCCAAGAGGGGGCAGCCAGCTCCTACGAGCAGTACTTC | CASSQEGAASSYEQYF
TRBD2 | TRBJ2-2 | TRBV18 | . | TGTGCCAGCTCCCGGAGCGGGAGTCGGACCGGGGAGCTGTTTTTT | CASSRSGSRTGELFF
. | TRBJ1-2 | TRBV18 | once | TGTGCCAGCTCACCACGGGTCGGCGTCGGGTATGGCTACACCTTC | CASSPRVGVGYGYTF
TRBD2 | TRBJ2-5 | TRBV29-1 | . | TGCAGCGTTGTAGCTAGCGGGGTACAAGAGACCCAGTACTTC | CSVVASGVQETQYF
TRBD1 | TRBJ2-3 | TRBV2 | once | TGTGCCAGCAGTTACCAGACAGGGGTACGGTATTTT | CASSYQTGVRYF
. | TRBJ2-7 | TRBV5-4 | . | TGTGCCAGCAGCACAAACAGGGCCTACGAGCAGTACTTC | CASSTNRAYEQYF
. | TRBJ1-6 | TRBV28 | . | TGTGCCAGCAGTCCCCGGTTCCGCCATTCACCCCTCCACTTT | CASSPRFRHSPLHF
TRBD1 | TRBJ2-7 | TRBV13 | . | TGTGCCAGCAGCTTAGACGGACGGACAGGGGACTCCTACGAGCAGTACTTC | CASSLDGRTGDSYEQYF
TRBD1 | TRBJ1-6 | TRBV6-5 | few | TGTGCCAGCACTCCAGGACAGGGGGCGAATTCACCCCTCCACTTT | CASTPGQGANSPLHF
. | TRBJ2-1 | TRBV19 | . | TGTGCCAGTAGTATACTGAGCTTTGGTGAGCAGTTCTTC | CASSILSFGEQFF
. | TRBJ1-1 | TRBV2 | . | TGTGCCAGCGGAGTGGAAGAGAACACTGAAGCTTTCTTT | CASGVEENTEAFF